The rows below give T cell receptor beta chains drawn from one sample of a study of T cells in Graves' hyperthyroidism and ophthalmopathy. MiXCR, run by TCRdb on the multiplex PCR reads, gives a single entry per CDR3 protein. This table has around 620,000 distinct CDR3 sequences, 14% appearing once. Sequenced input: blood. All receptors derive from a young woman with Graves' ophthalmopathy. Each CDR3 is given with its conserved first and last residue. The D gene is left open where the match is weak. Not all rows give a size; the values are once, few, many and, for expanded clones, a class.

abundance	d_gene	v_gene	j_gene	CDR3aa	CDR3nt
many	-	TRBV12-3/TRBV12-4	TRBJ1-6	CASSPRQGTNSPLHF	TGTGCCAGCAGCCCACGCCAGGGGACTAATTCACCCCTCCACTTT
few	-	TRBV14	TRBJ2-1	CASSQILMPRGEQFF	TGTGCCAGCAGCCAAATTTTGATGCCGAGGGGGGAGCAGTTCTTC
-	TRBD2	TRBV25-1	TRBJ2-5	CASSRREGTIGGHEKTQYF	TGTGCCAGCAGCCGCCGGGAGGGGACGATAGGCGGCCACGAAAAGACCCAGTACTTC
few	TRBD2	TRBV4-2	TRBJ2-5	CASSQMAGTTSVQETQYF	TGTGCCAGCAGCCAAATGGCAGGAACAACTAGCGTCCAAGAGACCCAGTACTTC
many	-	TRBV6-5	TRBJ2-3	CASSYSDYRTDTQYF	TGTGCCAGCAGTTACTCCGACTACCGCACAGATACGCAGTATTTT
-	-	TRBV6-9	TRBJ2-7	CSWWGGDEQYF	TGTTCCTGGTGGGGGGGCGACGAGCAGTACTTC
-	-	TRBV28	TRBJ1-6	CASSDPGNSPLHF	TGTGCCAGCAGTGACCCAGGGAATTCACCCCTCCACTTT
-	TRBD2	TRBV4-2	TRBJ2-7	CASSHAGLAGGYPSYEQYF	TGTGCCAGCAGCCACGCTGGACTAGCGGGAGGTTACCCTTCCTACGAGCAGTACTTC
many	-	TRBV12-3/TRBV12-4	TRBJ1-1	CASSLWGRDTEAFF	TGTGCCAGCAGTTTATGGGGGAGGGACACTGAAGCTTTCTTT
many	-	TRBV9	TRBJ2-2	CASSVVATGELFF	TGTGCCAGCAGCGTAGTGGCAACCGGGGAGCTGTTTTTT
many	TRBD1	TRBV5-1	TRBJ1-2	CASSPGSQGAGGYTF	TGCGCCAGCAGCCCTGGATCGCAGGGGGCAGGTGGCTACACCTTC
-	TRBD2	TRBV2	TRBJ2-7	CASSAASGRANYEQYF	TGTGCCAGCAGCGCGGCTAGCGGGAGGGCCAATTACGAGCAGTACTTC
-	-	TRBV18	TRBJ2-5	CASSPAAPPQETQYF	TGTGCCAGCTCACCAGCCGCACCCCCCCAAGAGACCCAGTACTTC
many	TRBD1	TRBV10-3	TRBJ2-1	CAISESTGLEQFF	TGTGCCATCAGTGAGTCGACAGGGCTTGAGCAGTTCTTC
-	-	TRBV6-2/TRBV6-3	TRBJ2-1	CASSYYGQHYNEQFF	TGTGCCAGCAGTTACTACGGACAGCACTACAATGAGCAGTTCTTC
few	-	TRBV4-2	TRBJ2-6	CASIGGQGSPPGANVLTF	TGTGCCAGCATCGGGGGGCAGGGGTCACCCCCTGGGGCCAACGTCCTGACTTTC
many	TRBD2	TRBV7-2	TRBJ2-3	CASSPTSGSGDTQYF	TGTGCCAGCAGCCCGACTAGCGGGAGTGGAGATACGCAGTATTTT
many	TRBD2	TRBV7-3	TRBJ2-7	CASSPGTSGRFNEQYF	TGTGCCAGTTCTCCCGGGACTAGCGGGAGGTTCAACGAGCAGTACTTC
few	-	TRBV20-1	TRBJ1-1	CSVKDSPYTEAFF	TGCAGTGTAAAGGACAGCCCTTACACTGAAGCTTTCTTT
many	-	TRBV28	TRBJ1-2	CASSLGPTASNYGYTF	TGTGCCAGCAGTTTGGGGCCCACCGCCTCGAACTATGGCTACACCTTC
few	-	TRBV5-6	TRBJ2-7	CASSLGRISYEQYF	TGTGCCAGCAGCTTGGGACGGATTTCCTACGAGCAGTACTTC
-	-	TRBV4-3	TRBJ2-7	CASKQGGEQYF	TGCGCCAGCAAACAGGGAGGGGAGCAGTACTTC
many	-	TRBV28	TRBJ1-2	CASRWGSRSSYGYTF	TGTGCCAGCAGATGGGGTTCCAGGTCCAGCTATGGCTACACCTTC
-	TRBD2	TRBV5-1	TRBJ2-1	CASSPGLAESSYNEQFF	TGCGCCAGCAGCCCGGGACTAGCGGAGAGCTCCTACAATGAGCAGTTCTTC
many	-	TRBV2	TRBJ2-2	CASRAGSATGELFF	TGTGCCAGCAGAGCTGGGTCAGCGACCGGGGAGCTGTTTTTT
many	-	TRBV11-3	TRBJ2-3	CASSLLSGLTTDTQYF	TGTGCCAGCAGCTTACTGAGCGGACTCACCACAGATACGCAGTATTTT
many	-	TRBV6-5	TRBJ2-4	CASSYSNGDRNIQYF	TGTGCCAGCAGTTACTCGAACGGGGACCGTAACATTCAGTACTTC
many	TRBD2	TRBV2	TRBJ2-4	CASSDLTSGNIQYF	TGTGCCAGCAGTGATCTGACTAGCGGAAACATTCAGTACTTC
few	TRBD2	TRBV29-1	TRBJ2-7	CSVREGGWEQYF	TGCAGCGTACGGGAGGGTGGTTGGGAGCAGTACTTC
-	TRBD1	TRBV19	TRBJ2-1	CASAGTGGREQFF	TGTGCCAGCGCCGGGACAGGGGGCCGTGAGCAGTTCTTC
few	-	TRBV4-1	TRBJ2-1	CASSQERERIPYNEQFF	TGCGCCAGCAGCCAAGAAAGGGAGCGCATTCCTTACAATGAGCAGTTCTTC
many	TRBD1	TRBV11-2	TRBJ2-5	CASSFNTGAGETQYF	TGTGCCAGCAGCTTTAATACAGGGGCTGGGGAGACCCAGTACTTC
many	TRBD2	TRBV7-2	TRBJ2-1	CASSPWTSRPNNEQFF	TGTGCCAGCAGCCCGTGGACTAGCCGTCCCAACAATGAGCAGTTCTTC
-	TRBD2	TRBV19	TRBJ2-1	CASSIDFPSGSRLVEQFF	TGTGCCAGTAGTATAGATTTCCCCAGCGGGAGTAGGTTAGTCGAGCAGTTCTTC
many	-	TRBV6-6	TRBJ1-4	CASSYSNRANNEKLFF	TGTGCCAGCAGTTACTCGAACAGGGCTAATAATGAAAAACTGTTTTTT
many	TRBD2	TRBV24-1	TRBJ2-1	CATSDPGLAVSSSYNEQFF	TGTGCCACCAGTGACCCGGGACTAGCGGTGAGTAGTTCCTACAATGAGCAGTTCTTC
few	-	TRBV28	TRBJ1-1	CACKGDPNIEAFF	TGTGCCTGTAAGGGGGATCCGAACATTGAAGCTTTCTTT
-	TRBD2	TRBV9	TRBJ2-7	CASSVGASGTYEQYF	TGTGCCAGCAGCGTAGGGGCTAGCGGGACCTACGAGCAGTACTTC
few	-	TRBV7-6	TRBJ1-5	CASSLTLGVNQPQHF	TGTGCCAGCAGCCTCACCTTAGGGGTCAATCAGCCCCAGCATTTT
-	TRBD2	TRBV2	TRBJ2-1	CASWTSGSPNEQFF	TGTGCCAGTTGGACTAGCGGGAGCCCCAATGAGCAGTTCTTC
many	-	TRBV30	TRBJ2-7	CAWSERVFEQYF	TGTGCCTGGAGTGAGAGGGTGTTCGAGCAGTACTTC
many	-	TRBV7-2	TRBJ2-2	CASSLGRLGTGELFF	TGTGCCAGCAGCCTTGGCAGGCTGGGCACCGGGGAGCTGTTTTTT
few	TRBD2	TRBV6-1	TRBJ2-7	CASSWGLAGVSEQYF	TGTGCCAGCAGTTGGGGACTAGCGGGAGTTAGCGAGCAGTACTTC
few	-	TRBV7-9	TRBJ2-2	CASSLSESTGELFF	TGTGCCAGCAGCTTAAGCGAGAGCACCGGGGAGCTGTTTTTT
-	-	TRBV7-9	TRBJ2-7	CAGSLDGWRALFSYEQYF	TGTGCCGGCAGCTTAGATGGGTGGCGCGCGCTCTTCTCCTACGAGCAGTACTTC
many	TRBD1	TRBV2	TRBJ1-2	CASSADRGTPYGYTF	TGTGCCAGCAGTGCGGACAGGGGGACGCCGTATGGCTACACCTTC
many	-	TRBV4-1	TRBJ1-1	CASSQEHRGNTEAFF	TGCGCCAGCAGCCAAGAACATCGCGGCAACACTGAAGCTTTCTTT
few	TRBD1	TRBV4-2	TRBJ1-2	CASSQWQGGTAGYTF	TGTGCCAGCAGCCAATGGCAGGGGGGGACGGCAGGCTACACCTTC
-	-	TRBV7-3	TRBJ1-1	CASSWTTNTEAFF	TGTGCCAGCAGCTGGACCACGAACACTGAAGCTTTCTTT
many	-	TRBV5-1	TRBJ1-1	CASSWGGGRTEAFF	TGCGCCAGCAGCTGGGGTGGGGGCCGAACTGAAGCTTTCTTT
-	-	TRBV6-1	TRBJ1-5	CASTNRGDPRRPQHF	TGTGCCAGCACTAATAGGGGGGACCCCCGGAGGCCCCAGCATTTT
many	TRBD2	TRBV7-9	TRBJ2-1	CASSRLAGGHNEQFF	TGTGCCAGCAGCCGACTAGCGGGAGGTCACAATGAGCAGTTCTTC
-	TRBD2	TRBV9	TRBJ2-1	CASSPIAGTYNEQFF	TGTGCCAGCAGCCCCATAGCGGGGACCTACAATGAGCAGTTCTTC
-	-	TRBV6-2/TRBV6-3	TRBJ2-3	CASSYRDTAGTDTQYF	TGTGCCAGCAGTTACCGAGATACAGCCGGCACAGATACGCAGTATTTT
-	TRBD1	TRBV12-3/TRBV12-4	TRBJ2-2	CASTGTANTGELFF	TGTGCCAGCACCGGGACAGCTAACACCGGGGAGCTGTTTTTT
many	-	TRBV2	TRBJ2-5	CASISAGPGETQYF	TGTGCCAGCATTTCTGCGGGCCCGGGAGAGACCCAGTACTTC
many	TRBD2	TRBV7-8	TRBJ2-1	CASSLVGTSWGNEQFF	TGTGCCAGCAGCTTAGTAGGGACTAGCTGGGGGAATGAGCAGTTCTTC
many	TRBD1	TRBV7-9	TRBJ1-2	CASSLGGGPADGYTF	TGTGCCAGCAGCTTAGGAGGGGGCCCGGCTGATGGCTACACCTTC
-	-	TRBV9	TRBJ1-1	CASSGPGALTEAFF	TGTGCCAGCAGCGGACCAGGTGCGTTGACTGAAGCTTTCTTT